These 25 T cell receptor beta chains share one sample of origin, sequenced in a study of blood T cell repertoires in COVID-19 (TCRdb year 2020). Library preparation was by the immunoSEQ multiplex PCR assay. In TCRdb, the immuneACCESS table is reduced to in-frame sequences with V and J assigned. These tables do not hold every clone; where another copy was compared, an unresolved V gene accounts for under half, and the others remain unexplained. For this sample the table gives around 160,000 clones, of which about four fifths were detected only once. The top ten hold 8% to 13% of the sample. Sequencing input: peripheral blood. These receptor sequences come from a man in his fifties or sixties with active or convalescent COVID-19.

The chain joins TRBV6-5 to TRBJ1-1; D unclear. The germline gives CDR1 MNHEY, CDR2 SVGAGI. The ends were cut back, 9 bases at V and 7 bases at J, with 12 bases in the middle. This CDR3 region has 11 residues. The CDR3 sequence is CASRENNEAFF. The CDR3 bases are TGTGCCAGTAGGGAGAATAATGAAGCTTTCTTT.

This rearrangement joins TRBV11-2 to TRBJ1-4; D ambiguous. The CDR3 runs to 17 residues. V was shortened by 1 base and J by 0 bases, with 12 bases between the two germline ends. Per germline, CDR1 SGHAT and CDR2 FQNNGV. CDR3 sequence (DNA): TGTGCCAGCAGCTTAGCAGGCCCGCCCGCAACTAATGAAAAACTGTTTTTT. Amino acids: CASSLAGPPATNEKLFF.

The chain has TRBV5-6 and TRBJ2-1, with 10 bases fitting TRBD2. V was clipped by 0 bases and J by 6 bases; unmatched bases: 6. The CDR3 length is 16 residues. Germline CDR1 SGHDT, CDR2 YYEEEE. The CDR3 nucleotides are TGTGCCAGCAGCTTGGGTCTTTGGACTAGCGGCAATGAGCAGTTCTTC. Protein sequence: CASSLGLWTSGNEQFF.

The chain employs TRBV7-6 and TRBJ1-4; possible D gene TRBD1, 6 bases. V was pared by 1 base and J by 0 bases, with 15 bases between. The CDR3 loop spans 18 amino acids. Germline loops: CDR1 SGHVS, CDR2 FNYEAQ. CDR3 sequence reads: CASSLDPGADATNEKLFF. The CDR3 DNA is TGTGCCAGCAGCTTAGATCCAGGGGCCGATGCAACTAATGAAAAACTGTTTTTT.

The V call is TRBV4-1, the J call TRBJ1-1; 8 bases match TRBD1. CDR3 length: 14 residues. The germline V gene has CDR1 MGHRA and CDR2 YSYEKL. The J segment lost 1 base and the V segment lost 3 bases, leaving 1 base of the junction unmatched. CDR3 loop: CASSQQGANTEAFF. DNA for the CDR3: TGCGCCAGCAGCCAGCAGGGGGCGAACACTGAAGCTTTCTTT.

The V gene is TRBV6-5, the J gene TRBJ2-3; D not certain. V dropped 2 bases and J dropped 0 bases, with 6 bases sitting between them. This CDR3 comprises 14 residues. Looked up from germline, CDR1 is MNHEY and CDR2 is SVGAGI. CDR3 sequence: CASSYRVSTDTQYF. In nucleotides, the CDR3 is TGTGCCAGCAGTTACCGGGTTAGCACAGATACGCAGTATTTT.

This clone showed up just a few times. The chain is built from TRBV9 and TRBJ2-6, with 10 bases fitting TRBD1. The germline V gene has CDR1 SGDLS and CDR2 YYNGEE. The V and J ends lost 2 bases and 0 bases, in that order; junction bases with no gene match: 17. The CDR3 runs 22 residues. Here the CDR3 DNA reads TGTGCCAGCAGCGTCCGGGACAGGGGCCAACAAGGCCTCAACTCTGGGGCCAACGTCCTGACTTTC. Translation gives CASSVRDRGQQGLNSGANVLTF.

This chain uses TRBV25-1 with TRBJ2-7, with D perhaps TRBD2 (6 bases). Looked up from germline, CDR1 is MGHDK and CDR2 is SYGVNS. The CDR3 runs to 12 residues. Trimming removed 6 bases at V and 4 bases at J, with 10 bases between. The CDR3 is CASRLGGYEQYF. In DNA form, the CDR3 reads TGTGCCAGCAGGTTAGGAGGGTACGAGCAGTACTTC.

The V and J genes are TRBV28 and TRBJ2-7, with TRBD1 matching 10 bases. Trimming took 7 bases from V and 1 from J; bases not matched to a gene: 4. Germline CDR1 reads MDHEN; CDR2 reads SYDVKM. The CDR3 covers 14 residues. The CDR3, as DNA: TGTGCCAGCATGAGGGGACAGGGGTCCTACGAGCAGTACTTC. Translation: CASMRGQGSYEQYF.

This clone was counted once. The rearrangement joins TRBV2 to TRBJ2-1; possibly TRBD1 for D (6 bases). Germline V gene sequence: CDR1 SNHLY, CDR2 FYNNEI. The CDR3 totals 15 residues. Trimming pared 6 bases from V and 6 bases from J, leaving 18 bases between. CDR3 region: CASRVEDSAVNEQFF. DNA for the CDR3: TGTGCCAGCAGGGTGGAGGACAGCGCCGTCAATGAGCAGTTCTTC.

The chain combines TRBV28 with TRBJ2-7; TRBD2 matches 12 bases. With 10 bases clipped from V and 2 bases from J, the junction kept 3 bases outside the gene matches. CDR1 and CDR2 (germline): MDHEN, SYDVKM. This CDR3 is built from 13 residues. The CDR3 coding sequence is TGTGCCACCTGGACTAGCGGGACCTACGAGCAGTACTTC. As protein: CATWTSGTYEQYF. The entire variable domain, with the rest obtained from reference TRBV28 and TRBJ2-7, is as follows: DVKVTQSSRYLVKRTGEKVFLECVQDMDHENMFWYRQDPGLGLRLIYFSYDVKMKEKGDIPEGYSVSREKKERFSLILESASTNQTSMYLCATWTSGTYEQYFGPGTRLTVT.

The V gene is TRBV6-5, the J gene TRBJ2-3; D is perhaps TRBD2 (6 bases). From germline, CDR1 is MNHEY and CDR2 SVGAGI. This CDR3 is built from 15 residues. The V end was cut by 0 bases, the J end by 3 bases, with 10 bases between. CDR3 DNA sequence: TGTGCCAGCAGTTACTCGGCAGGGAGGACAGATACGCAGTATTTT. This codes for CASSYSAGRTDTQYF.

J is TRBJ2-5 and V is TRBV6-2 or TRBV6-3, with 8 bases matching TRBD1. This CDR3 region has 16 residues. Losses at the gene ends were 2 bases for V and 5 bases for J; bases not matched to a gene: 10. CDR1 is MNHEY, CDR2 SVGEGT, per germline. The CDR3 spells CASSYPQGAVEETQYF. The CDR3 bases are TGTGCCAGCAGTTACCCCCAGGGGGCAGTGGAGGAGACCCAGTACTTC.

The chain carries TRBV7-9 and TRBJ1-2; possibly TRBD1 for D (5 bases). The CDR3 loop spans 13 amino acids. The germline V gene encodes CDR1 SEHNR and CDR2 FQNEAQ (reference sequence). Trimming pared 1 base from V and 6 bases from J, leaving 9 bases between. The CDR3 protein is CASSLGVGDGYTF. CDR3 nucleotides: TGTGCCAGCAGCTTAGGGGTAGGGGATGGCTACACCTTC.

This clone was recorded only once. The chain has TRBV15 and TRBJ1-5, with D hard to call. The CDR3 runs 18 residues. V gave up 1 base and J gave up 0 bases, with 16 bases separating them. Per germline, CDR1 LNHNV and CDR2 YYDKDF (reference sequence). CDR3 amino acids: CATSRAGGVKYSNQPQHF. The CDR3 region has the DNA TGTGCCACCAGCAGAGCTGGCGGGGTCAAGTATAGCAATCAGCCCCAGCATTTT.

The CDR3 loop is CASSGPTGGRDNEQFF. As DNA, the CDR3 is TGTGCCAGCAGCGGCCCGACGGGAGGTAGGGACAATGAGCAGTTCTTC. The genes are TRBV7-6 and TRBJ2-1; 7 positions agree with TRBD2. This CDR3 contains 16 residues. From germline, CDR1 is SGHVS and CDR2 FNYEAQ. V was clipped by 5 bases and J by 5 bases; unmatched bases: 12.

DNA for the CDR3: TGCGCCAGCAGCTCGGGACAGGTACCCTACGAGCAGTACTTC. Its translation: CASSSGQVPYEQYF. The chain links TRBV5-1 to TRBJ2-7; 8 nucleotides agree with TRBD1. Losses at the gene ends were 3 bases for V and 2 bases for J; bases not matched to a gene: 4. CDR1 is SGHRS and CDR2 is YFSETQ in the germline V gene. CDR3 length: 14 amino acids.

The sample holds a few counts of this clone. The chain has TRBV18 and TRBJ1-1; TRBD1 is a possible D gene (5 bases). Trimming left V 0 bases short and J 0 bases short, with 11 bases between. CDR1 and CDR2 (germline): KGHSH, LQKENI. CDR3 length equals 16 residues. The CDR3: CASSPPVRGLNTEAFF. The CDR3 bases are TGTGCCAGCTCACCACCGGTTAGGGGCCTGAACACTGAAGCTTTCTTT.

This clone has a single count. The CDR3: CASSSSNTAGSEQYF. CDR3 in DNA: TGCGCCAGCAGCTCCTCTAATACGGCAGGCTCCGAGCAGTACTTC. The chain joins TRBV5-1 to TRBJ2-7, with D unresolved. V dropped 3 bases and J dropped 6 bases, with 19 bases sitting between them. This CDR3 has 15 amino acids. Germline assignment: CDR1 SGHRS and CDR2 YFSETQ.

The chain carries TRBV19 and TRBJ2-1; 10 bases fit TRBD1. This CDR3 spans 13 amino acids. V gave up 10 bases and J gave up 4 bases; unmatched junction bases: 4. Germline loops: CDR1 LNHDA, CDR2 SQIVND (reference sequence). The CDR3 DNA reads TGTGCCACCTCGGGACAGGGGTACAATGAGCAGTTCTTC. The encoded protein is CATSGQGYNEQFF.

This clone was detected once. The rearrangement links TRBV20-1 to TRBJ2-7; D gene ambiguous. CDR3 length: 11 residues. CDR1 and CDR2 (germline): DFQATT, SNEGSKA (reference sequence). Trimming pared 1 base from V and 6 bases from J, leaving 7 bases between. The CDR3 coding sequence is TGCAGTGCTAGAGGAAGGAGCGAGCAGTACTTC. This codes for CSARGRSEQYF.

The rearrangement uses TRBV6-5 and TRBJ2-5; TRBD1 agrees at 7 bases. The V and J ends lost 5 bases and 3 bases, in that order; junction bases with no gene match: 3. This CDR3 contains 13 residues. Germline V CDR1 and CDR2: MNHEY, SVGAGI. CDR3 in DNA: TGTGCCAGCAGTAGAGACAGGGAAGAGACCCAGTACTTC. Translating gives CASSRDREETQYF.

This clone came up a few times. The chain uses TRBV6-1 and TRBJ2-7, with D unclear. Germline-derived CDR1 and CDR2 are MNHNS and SASEGT. CDR3 length: 15 amino acids. Deletions cut 0 bases from V and 3 bases from J, with 12 bases between. CDR3 sequence: CASSEARNSYYEQYF. CDR3 in DNA: TGTGCCAGCAGTGAAGCGCGGAATAGCTACTACGAGCAGTACTTC.

CDR3 sequence: CASSLEGSRTQHF. DNA of the CDR3: TGTGCCAGCAGCTTAGAGGGCAGTCGGACCCAGCATTTT. The rearrangement links TRBV11-2 to TRBJ1-5; no firm D call. The V gene's germline CDR1 is SGHAT and CDR2 FQNNGV. The CDR3 spans 13 residues. Trimming took 0 bases from V and 11 from J, leaving 11 bases between them.

The chain is built from TRBV5-1 and TRBJ2-7; 12 bases are a match to TRBD2. Germline values: CDR1 SGHRS, CDR2 YFSETQ. V was pared by 1 base and J by 5 bases, with 7 bases of the junction left unmatched. There are 16 residues in the CDR3. This CDR3 reads CASSLTSGTSGHEQYF. The CDR3 DNA reads TGCGCCAGCAGCTTGACTTCCGGGACTAGCGGGCACGAGCAGTACTTC.